The T cell receptor (beta chain) described here comes from a study of post-analysis software for immune sequencing data. Findings and limits, study-wide: Batch-matched samples strongly co-clustered by F measure. The five TRBV segments detected at higher frequency in patients than in controls included TRBV5-6, TRBV5-1 and TRBV20-1.

Sequencing libraries made from TCR beta cDNA carried unique molecular identifiers. A single record per CDR3 protein comes from TCRdb applying MiXCR to the PCR reads. The sample records 650,000 to 900,000 distinct CDR3 sequences, around 45% being singletons. The ends were cut back, 3 bases at V and 2 bases at J, with 14 bases in the middle. CDR3 length: 16 amino acids. Germline V gene sequence: CDR1 MNHEY, CDR2 SVGEGT. This clonotype was seen only a few times. Its antigen is currently unknown. The clonotype comes from a girl aged 10 to 17 with multiple sclerosis. The rearrangement uses TRBV6-2 or TRBV6-3 and TRBJ2-1; unclear D gene. The specimen sequenced was blood. CDR3 protein: CASSYTATPPYNEQFF. The DNA for the CDR3 is TGTGCCAGCAGTTATACGGCTACACCGCCCTACAATGAGCAGTTCTTC.